The 27 T cell receptor beta chains given below trace back to one sample, sequenced in a study of T cells expressing NK-cell markers. TCRdb re-called the 5' RACE reads and shows each CDR3 protein once, DNA omitted. Found here are over 150,000 distinct CDR3 sequences; the top ten clones hold 37%. The sequenced material came from blood T cells: a sorted CD56 or NKG2C T cell subset, CD4+ or CD8+ T cells, or bulk PBMC T cells (not recorded which). The receptors derive from a woman in her forties or fifties in good health.

The chain carries TRBV4-1 and TRBJ1-4; TCRdb indicates TRBD1, and absent DNA this call remains unverified. The CDR3 extends over 14 amino acids. Germline V gives CDR1 MGHRA, CDR2 YSYEKL. The CDR3 spells CASSGDRDYEKLFF.

The rearrangement uses TRBV12-3 or TRBV12-4 and TRBJ2-2. This CDR3 is 13 amino acids long. CDR3 region: CASSLRLAGELFF.

V usage is TRBV4-1 and J usage is TRBJ2-3; the D gene TCRdb calls, TRBD2, cannot be checked with no DNA. CDR3 size: 14 residues. Germline CDR1 is MGHRA and CDR2 is YSYEKL. The CDR3 here is CASSHSGSGETQYF.

J is TRBJ2-1 and V is TRBV12-3 or TRBV12-4; TCRdb names TRBD2, which stays unverified in the absence of DNA. The CDR3 has 16 residues. CDR3 region: CASSLTLAGEGNEQFF.

This rearrangement joins TRBV3-1 to TRBJ1-2; TCRdb indicates TRBD1, and absent DNA this call remains unverified. The CDR3 is 15 residues long. Germline V gene sequence: CDR1 LGHDT, CDR2 YNNKEL (reference sequence). The CDR3 protein is CASSQGGGGDHGYTF.

This chain joins TRBV7-9 and TRBJ2-2; lacking DNA, the TRBD2 call made by TCRdb goes unchecked. Germline CDR1 reads SEHNR; CDR2 reads FQNEAQ (reference sequence). This CDR3 is 16 amino acids long. The CDR3 spells CASTPGSGSYTGELFF.

This chain links TRBV2 with TRBJ1-2. The CDR3 runs 13 residues. Germline CDR1 reads SNHLY; CDR2 reads FYNNEI. Here the CDR3 reads CASSVGPDYGYTF.

The V and J genes are TRBV5-1 and TRBJ2-1; TCRdb indicates TRBD1, and absent DNA this call remains unverified. The CDR3 extends over 16 amino acids. In germline, CDR1 is SGHRS, CDR2 YFSETQ. CDR3 loop: CASSGSTGQENNEQFF.

The gene calls are TRBV6-5 and TRBJ2-1; checking the TCRdb D call of TRBD2 is not possible without DNA. Germline CDR1 and CDR2: MNHEY and SVGAGI. The CDR3 extends over 14 amino acids. CDR3 sequence reads: CASSPGLAGYEQFF.

The chain uses TRBV12-3 or TRBV12-4 and TRBJ1-5. This CDR3 spans 16 amino acids. This chain's CDR3 is CASTITLARGNQPQHF.

The genes are TRBV14 and TRBJ1-4; TCRdb gives TRBD1 as the D gene, but with no DNA this cannot be confirmed. Germline values: CDR1 SGHDN, CDR2 FVKESK. CDR3 length: 15 amino acids. The CDR3 protein is CASSQLGGANEKLFF.

The chain is built from TRBV6-5 and TRBJ1-1. Germline CDR1 MNHEY, CDR2 SVGAGI. This CDR3 is built from 13 residues. The CDR3 region is CASRVGFGTEAFF.

V is TRBV28 and J is TRBJ2-7; without DNA, the TCRdb call of TRBD1 cannot be checked. CDR3 length equals 15 residues. Germline V gene lookup returns CDR1 MDHEN and CDR2 SYDVKM. The CDR3 is CASSFLRTERYEQYF.

CDR3 sequence: CAISDPGLAGVSEQFF. The V and J genes are TRBV10-3 and TRBJ2-1; the D call of TRBD2 rests on TCRdb alone, since no DNA is present to check it. Germline CDR1 reads ENHRY; CDR2 reads SYGVKD. The CDR3 has 16 amino acids.

The chain links TRBV11-3 to TRBJ2-7; absent DNA, TCRdb's TRBD2 call cannot be checked. Germline V lookup: CDR1 SGHNT, CDR2 YENEEA. The CDR3 runs to 17 residues. This chain's CDR3 is CASSSKRTSLFRYEQYF.

The chain links TRBV27 to TRBJ1-1; TCRdb selects TRBD1, and the lack of DNA leaves this call unchecked. The CDR3 is 14 amino acids. CDR1 and CDR2 (germline): MNHEY, SMNVEV (reference sequence). CDR3 residues: CASSVLQGNTEAFF.

V is TRBV7-3 and J is TRBJ2-2; absent DNA, TCRdb's TRBD2 call cannot be checked. Germline-derived CDR1 and CDR2 are SGHTA and FQGTGA. The CDR3 contains 16 residues. CDR3 loop: CASSFSAGRNTGELFF.

The V gene is TRBV6-2 or TRBV6-3, the J gene TRBJ2-3. Per germline, CDR1 MNHEY and CDR2 SVGEGT. The CDR3 loop spans 11 amino acids. CDR3 loop: CASRLSDTQYF.

V and J are TRBV30 and TRBJ1-5; the TCRdb call, TRBD1, lacks DNA for checking. The CDR3 sequence is 14 residues long. Looked up from germline, CDR1 is GTSNPN and CDR2 is SVGIG (reference sequence). The CDR3 is CAWSLRDSYQPQHF. The full variable domain, completed using reference TRBV30 and TRBJ1-5, is SQTIHQWPATLVQPVGSPLSLECTVEGTSNPNLYWYRQAAGRGLQLLFYSVGIGQISSEVPQNLSASRPQDRQFILSSKKLLLSDSGFYLCAWSLRDSYQPQHFGDGTRLSIL.

J is TRBJ1-5 and V is TRBV24-1; as DNA is missing, the TRBD1 call by TCRdb cannot be tested. The CDR3 is 17 amino acids. From germline, CDR1 is KGHDR and CDR2 SFDVKD. The CDR3 sequence: CATSEPDRGGSNQPQHF.

The CDR3 sequence is CASSHALAGDEQYF. The chain uses TRBV4-1 and TRBJ2-7; TCRdb's D gene call, TRBD2, goes unchecked for lack of DNA. CDR1 and CDR2 (germline): MGHRA, YSYEKL. The CDR3 sequence is 14 residues long.

The genes are TRBV4-1 and TRBJ1-1; TCRdb designates TRBD1, a call that cannot be tested without DNA. The CDR3 consists of 16 residues. Per germline, CDR1 MGHRA and CDR2 YSYEKL. The CDR3 spells CASSPSPGGGSGEAFF.

This chain links TRBV29-1 with TRBJ1-2; as DNA is missing, the TRBD1 call by TCRdb cannot be tested. Germline assignment: CDR1 SQVTM and CDR2 ANQGSEA. This CDR3 region has 13 residues. CDR3: CSVVGQQAYGYTF.

This chain connects TRBV11-3 to TRBJ2-2; the TRBD2 assignment by TCRdb is unverifiable without DNA. This CDR3 region has 15 residues. Per germline, CDR1 SGHNT and CDR2 YENEEA. CDR3: CASRPRLADTGELFF. The variable domain in full, with the rest retrieved from reference TRBV11-3 and TRBJ2-2, is EAGVVQSPRYKIIEKKQPVAFWCNPISGHNTLYWYLQNLGQGPELLIRYENEEAVDDSQLPKDRFSAERLKGVDSTLKIQPAELGDSAVYLCASRPRLADTGELFFGEGSRLTVL.

J is TRBJ1-2 and V is TRBV2; there is no DNA to check the TCRdb D call of TRBD1. This CDR3 is 16 amino acids long. Per the germline V gene, CDR1 is SNHLY and CDR2 is FYNNEI. This CDR3 reads CASEPGDRDLDYGYTF.

J is TRBJ2-2 and V is TRBV4-1; TCRdb returns TRBD1, unconfirmable since there is no DNA. This CDR3 spans 16 amino acids. Germline CDR1 and CDR2: MGHRA and YSYEKL. CDR3 protein: CASSQGVAIQDGELFF.

This CDR3 reads CSVEVGGGPDTQYF. The chain recombines TRBV29-1 with TRBJ2-3; TCRdb lists TRBD2, though no DNA is available to test this call. Germline CDR1 and CDR2: SQVTM and ANQGSEA. The CDR3 is made up of 14 amino acids.